The TCR beta chain under discussion was sequenced for a study of blood T cell repertoires in COVID-19. How the authors handled the data: Amplifying reference gene primers gave estimates of nucleated cell counts. This table comes from immunoSEQ multiplex PCR, and its TCRdb copy is limited to in-frame clones, with some not included. V, J and clone size are those of that table, while D and trimming were read from the DNA. The sample includes some 48,000 clones, about four fifths of them seen just once. This CDR3 contains 19 residues. The V and J ends lost 0 bases and 0 bases, in that order; junction bases with no gene match: 11. CDR1 is SGHRS, CDR2 YFSETQ, per germline.

The sequence derives from a human donor in a cohort sampled during active COVID-19. J is TRBJ1-2 and V is TRBV5-1; 10 bases align to TRBD1. The sample comprised peripheral blood. In nucleotides, the CDR3 is TGCGCCAGCAGCTTGGAGACAGGGGGCGGAATGGCTTCTAACTATGGCTACACCTTC. Its translation: CASSLETGGGMASNYGYTF.